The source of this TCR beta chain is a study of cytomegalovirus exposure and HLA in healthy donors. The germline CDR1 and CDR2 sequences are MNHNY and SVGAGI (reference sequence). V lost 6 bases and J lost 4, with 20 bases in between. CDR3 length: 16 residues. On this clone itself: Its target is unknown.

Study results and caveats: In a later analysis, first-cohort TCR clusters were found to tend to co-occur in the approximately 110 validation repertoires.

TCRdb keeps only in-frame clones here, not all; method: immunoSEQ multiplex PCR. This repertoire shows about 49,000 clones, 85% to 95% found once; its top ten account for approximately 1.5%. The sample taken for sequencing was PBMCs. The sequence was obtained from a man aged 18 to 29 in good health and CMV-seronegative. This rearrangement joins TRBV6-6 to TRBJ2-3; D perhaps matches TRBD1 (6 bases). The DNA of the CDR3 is TGTGCCAGCAGCCGCACCCTACAGGGTTTGTCAGATACGCAGTATTTT. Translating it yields CASSRTLQGLSDTQYF.